The sequence of this T cell receptor (beta chain) was determined in a study of cytomegalovirus exposure and HLA in healthy donors (dated by TCRdb to about 2017). Looking at the study overall: According to an earlier analysis of 587 of the donors, some 180 million T cells yielded over 100 million unique TCR beta sequences and around 280 Gb of sequence data. The T cell repertoires of 670 or so subjects were profiled by immunosequencing and related to cytomegalovirus serostatus. About 280 gigabases of sequencing data and tens of millions of unique TCR sequences made up an early release that covered under 750 HLA-typed donors. Of the roughly 410 genotyped donors, 81% were placed in the genetic ancestry cluster associated with self-reported Caucasian donors. The later analysis used no new phenotypic data to find candidate immune exposures, relying instead on TCR beta sequences and their occurrence across donors. In an earlier analysis of 500 to 650 of the donors, high-throughput TCR beta sequencing was used to judge whether each TCR beta V gene segment behaved as functional or pseudogenic. Typing coverage differed by locus: A, B, C, DRB1 and DQB1 were typed in about 629-630 donors, DQA1 in 500 to 550, DPA1 in approximately 600, and DPB1 in 450 to 490. To study patterns of TCR occurrence, a later analysis re-analyzed previously published TCR beta repertoires from more than 550 donors and added high-resolution HLA genotyping. Every repertoire in the discovery cohort had been generated on one and the same sequencing platform. On average, roughly 200,000 unique TCR beta nucleotide sequences were sequenced per donor among some 420 genotyped donors of the cohort, with roughly 18% of those sequences being non-productive. Roughly five DR-DQ haplotypes were handled as single units for association and clustering, since linkage in the cohort was strong. The study aimed to test whether signatures of past pathogen exposure could be identified by cataloging public T cell receptors. In addition to the first cohort of approximately 670 subjects, a separate validation cohort of approximately 130 different subjects was used. High-throughput TCR immunosequencing, statistical association of individual TCRs with disease status, and machine learning were combined to predict cytomegalovirus infection status. Genome-wide SNP genotypes for about 60% of the roughly 700 donors were used in a later genetic analysis, which treated that subset as a discovery cohort. Alongside the repertoire data, information on donor age, sex, ethnicity and CMV serostatus was compiled. HLA typing included class I and class II loci at four-digit resolution.

The germline ends are 8 bases apart after V is trimmed by 2 bases and J by 0 bases. The CDR3, from cysteine to phenylalanine, totals 14 residues. Only the CDR3 portion is preserved as DNA: 42 bases, with reading frame beginning at the first base. The germline V gene specifies SQVTM as CDR1 and ANQGSEA as CDR2. What the authors observed across the whole study: A later analysis found that HLA-associated TCR beta chains were more clonally expanded and had lower generation probabilities than equally common non-associated chains. According to the authors, the approach could potentially be generalized to other disease states and immunological phenotypes. A few of the identified cytomegalovirus-associated TCR beta chains were confirmed in vitro to be specific for cytomegalovirus antigens. An association between a missense DCLRE1C variant and V-gene and J-gene trimming of TCR beta chains was found in a later genetic analysis and replicated in an independent cohort. In an earlier analysis of 587 of the donors, most TCR beta V segments appeared in productive rearrangements about 90% or about 30% of the time, broadly matching IMGT annotations. A group of highly shared sequence variants was considered likely to be a technical artifact of the sequencing pipeline. The cohort was sequenced for TCR beta chains only, and without alpha or paired-chain data the features that could be detected were limited. Most TCR sequences were observed very rarely across donors, whereas some public TCRs were present in many individuals. At a false discovery rate of 0.05, a later analysis linked 15,000 to 20,000 TCR beta sequences to specific HLA alleles. Because HLA typing was missing for some donors at each locus, association tests included only the typed subset. Because the 87-base-pair reads could not distinguish some IMGT-functional V segments, including TRBV6-2 and TRBV6-3, those segments were excluded. Compared with the approximately 670-donor mean, donors in an Asian-associated ancestry cluster had fewer N-insertions in productive TCRs, according to a later genetic analysis. Immune exposure information for the cohort was limited to CMV serostatus. According to a later analysis, most CMV-associated TCR beta chains appeared to be HLA-restricted, and the HLA associations seemed to be driven largely by CMV exposure. Linkage disequilibrium might explain the correlated functional status among segregating V segments, but an unknown experimental factor could not be ruled out. Cytomegalovirus status was reported to be diagnosed by the classifier with high specificity and sensitivity in both the original and validation cohorts. Presence/absence analyses assumed roughly uniform sequencing depth across donors, an assumption that may not hold. A total of 150 or so TCR beta chains were listed by the study as associated with cytomegalovirus. In a later analysis, TCR association rates were found to vary across HLA loci, with the most associated TCRs seen for DRB1 alleles and the fewest for HLA-C alleles. When HLA alleles, especially DR and DQ, strongly co-occurred, TCR associations were difficult to assign to individual alleles. A later analysis reported that several top co-occurrence clusters appeared linked to parvovirus B19, influenza, CMV and Epstein-Barr virus. A further reported finding was that TCR beta sequences accurately predicted the HLA-A and HLA-B alleles for most subjects in the first cohort. Because counts were too low, about 15 rarely observed V segments, including chromosome 9 orphons, were left out of the earlier analysis of about 500 of the donors.

A word on this clone: Its target antigen remains unknown. No much larger clone is present one base from it, and per-base qualities are unavailable.

The cohort was made up of about 670 healthy bone marrow donors. At the time of sampling, all cohort members were nominally healthy, though unrecorded immune exposures were likely present. The donor tested CMV seronegative and was one of the 352 seronegative cohort members. Every donor gave a peripheral blood sample, and the peripheral blood mononuclear cells from that sample were used for TCR beta sequencing. The Qiagen DNeasy Blood Extraction Kit was used to extract genomic DNA from the blood cell samples. The method behind the library was the immunoSEQ multiplex PCR assay. For the multiplex PCR, a mixture combining 60 forward primers for TCR Vbeta segments and 13 reverse primers for TCR Jbeta segments was used. A multiplex PCR assay on genomic DNA amplified the CDR3 region of rearranged TCR beta genes. On the Illumina HiSeq System, the amplified TCR beta libraries were sequenced as 87-base-pair reads. In the authors' own workflow: A later analysis counted 65 million to 90 million unique TCR beta chains across the roughly 700 repertoires, and 9.5 million to 11 million of these chains were shared by at least two donors. Raw reads were error-corrected and collapsed into unique sequences with a nearest-neighbor algorithm that merged closely related sequences to remove PCR and sequencing errors. To assign V, D and J gene segments, CDR3 sequences were aligned to IMGT reference sequences. Each retained sequence needed at least a six-nucleotide match to both a V gene segment and a J gene segment. A rearrangement counted as productive if the CDR3 had no stop codons and remained in frame with V and J, and every other rearrangement counted as non-productive. Following IMGT convention, CDR3 was defined as the stretch from the second conserved V-encoded cysteine up to the conserved J-encoded phenylalanine. The earlier analysis of roughly 590 of the donors excluded sequences that lacked an unambiguous match to a single V gene segment. In an earlier analysis of 587 of the donors, V segments were called functional above 56.7% productive rearrangements and were called segregating when the between-donor standard deviation exceeded 5%. To diagnose cytomegalovirus status from the catalog of TCR beta chain sequences, a statistical classification framework was built. In a later analysis, V and J genes were assigned by comparing TCR nucleotide sequences against IMGT/GENE-DB human TR gene sequences. Using the TCRdist pipeline, a later analysis assigned CDR3 sequences along with most-parsimonious VDJ recombination scenarios. In a later analysis, each TCR beta chain was defined by its CDR3 amino acid sequence together with its V-gene family, and reads lacking a unique V-gene family were excluded. In a later analysis, 500 to 650 highly shared, low-generation-probability nucleotide sequences were removed to address suspected cross-contamination and a sequencing artifact. In a later analysis, a clonal expansion index for each public chain was calculated from normalized within-repertoire ranks of inferred template counts. In a later analysis, generation probabilities were computed with a VDJ recombination model fitted to out-of-frame rearrangements, and the resulting probabilities were checked against IGoR. In a later analysis, TCR-TCR, TCR-HLA and TCR-CMV co-occurrence was scored with hypergeometric tests, and a repertoire-size bias correction was applied to TCR pairs. A later analysis estimated false discovery rates by permuting HLA or CMV assignments 20 times. In a later analysis, co-occurring TCRs were grouped using DBSCAN, with TCRdist sequence similarity added in when clustering inside HLA-allele-positive subsets. Repertoires with fewer than 30,000 or more than 120,000 public chains, plus five repertoires with anomalous nucleotide sharing, were excluded from co-occurrence clustering. TCRdb obtained this table from immuneACCESS and retained in-frame rearrangements with V and J assigned. These tables miss some clones; where compared with another copy, unresolved V genes account for less than half of the shortfall, and the remainder is unexplained. For V, J and clone size, that table is used; D and trimming come from the DNA. The sample includes approximately 150,000 clones, with approximately 80% observed a single time. The top ten hold around 4.3% of the sample.

This sequence was found in a man aged 25 to 45 in good health and CMV-seronegative. What was sequenced was PBMCs. The rearranged segments are TRBV29-1 and TRBJ1-3; the D region possibly corresponds to TRBD1 (5 bases align). The sequenced DNA: TGCAGCGTTGAACGGGGGTCCTCTGGAAACACCATATATTTT. This gives the protein CSVERGSSGNTIYF.